Below are 15 T cell receptor beta chains sequenced from a single sample in a study of blood T cell repertoires in COVID-19. The repertoire was sequenced with immunoSEQ multiplex PCR; TCRdb's copy has only in-frame clones and lacks some. The repertoire consists of 200,000 or so clones, with 88% occurring once and the leading ten covering approximately 2.1%. Sequencing was carried out using peripheral blood. The receptor set was obtained from a man between 65 and 85 years old with active or convalescent COVID-19.

The rearrangement joins TRBV6-1 to TRBJ1-2; the match to TRBD1 covers 9 bases. This CDR3 is built from 15 residues. Germline values: CDR1 MNHNS, CDR2 SASEGT. The ends lost 0 bases at V and 4 bases at J; junction bases unmatched: 3. The CDR3 protein is CASSEATGQGYGYTF. CDR3 DNA sequence: TGTGCCAGCAGTGAAGCTACGGGACAGGGCTATGGCTACACCTTC.

V usage is TRBV6-5 and J usage is TRBJ1-3, with 8 positions matching TRBD1. This CDR3 region has 14 residues. Per the germline V gene, CDR1 is MNHEY and CDR2 is SVGAGI. V lost 6 bases, J lost 2 bases, and 3 bases stayed unmatched. This CDR3 is CASSTGGPGNTIYF. The CDR3 DNA reads TGTGCCAGCAGCACAGGGGGTCCTGGAAACACCATATATTTT.

The V call is TRBV7-8, the J call TRBJ1-1; D possibly corresponds to TRBD1 (6 bases). Per germline, CDR1 SGHVS and CDR2 FQNEAQ. V was shortened by 1 base and J by 4 bases, with 16 bases between the two germline ends. The CDR3 covers 16 residues. The CDR3 bases are TGTGCCAGCAGCTTAGTCCCAACAGGGAGGGCCACTGAAGCTTTCTTT. Translating it yields CASSLVPTGRATEAFF. Supplemented by reference TRBV7-8 and TRBJ1-1, the full variable domain reads GAGVSQSPRYKVAKRGQDVALRCDPISGHVSLFWYQQALGQGPEFLTYFQNEAQLDKSGLPSDRFFAERPEGSVSTLKIQRTQQEDSAVYLCASSLVPTGRATEAFFGQGTRLTVV.

V usage is TRBV7-9 and J usage is TRBJ2-1; 8 nucleotides line up with TRBD1. CDR3 length: 15 amino acids. Per germline, CDR1 SEHNR and CDR2 FQNEAQ (reference sequence). With 5 bases clipped from V and 9 bases from J, the junction kept 12 bases outside the gene matches. The CDR3, as DNA: TGTGCCAGCAGCCCACGACAGGGGCCAGAGGGTGAGCAGTTCTTC. It yields the protein CASSPRQGPEGEQFF.

The CDR3 DNA sequence: TGTGCCAGTAGTCCTCCACAGGGGGATCAGCCCCAGCATTTT. Translation: CASSPPQGDQPQHF. V and J are TRBV19 and TRBJ1-5; 8 nucleotides agree with TRBD1. The CDR3 loop spans 14 amino acids. Germline values: CDR1 LNHDA, CDR2 SQIVND (reference sequence). The trim removed 5 bases at V and 5 bases at J, leaving 5 bases unmatched.

V usage is TRBV27 and J usage is TRBJ1-6, with D possibly TRBD1 on 5 matching bases. CDR3 size: 15 residues. The germline V gene has CDR1 MNHEY and CDR2 SMNVEV (reference sequence). The V gene lost 2 bases and the J gene lost 9 bases, with 14 bases spanning the gap. Written as DNA, the CDR3 is TGTGCCAGCAGTTTAAGCAGGGCCCTTGGTTCACCCCTCCACTTT. Protein product: CASSLSRALGSPLHF.

This clone has just one count. The chain has TRBV7-2 and TRBJ2-5, with 11 bases fitting TRBD2. Germline V gene sequence: CDR1 SGHTA, CDR2 FQGNSA. The V and J ends lost 8 bases and 5 bases, in that order; junction bases with no gene match: 7. The CDR3 is 14 amino acids. The CDR3 coding sequence is TGTGCCAGCGGGACTAGCGGCGCTGGGGAGACCCAGTACTTC. It yields the protein CASGTSGAGETQYF.

The chain links TRBV10-3 to TRBJ1-1; D call uncertain. The CDR3 runs 12 residues. V lost 2 bases and J lost 4, with 5 bases in between. The V gene's germline CDR1 is ENHRY and CDR2 SYGVKD. The CDR3 bases are TGTGCCATCAGTGAGGCGGCCACTGAAGCTTTCTTT. It is translated as CAISEAATEAFF.

The chain has TRBV30 and TRBJ2-7, with 8 bases lining up with TRBD1. Trimming at V came to 1 base and at J to 6 bases, leaving 5 bases not matched to a gene. Germline V gives CDR1 GTSNPN, CDR2 SVGIG (reference sequence). The CDR3 is 13 residues long. DNA of the CDR3: TGTGCCTGGAGTGGGGGGACAGGAGGCGAGCAGTACTTC. This encodes CAWSGGTGGEQYF.

The rearrangement joins TRBV30 to TRBJ2-7; TRBD2 is a possible D gene (6 bases). Germline V lookup: CDR1 GTSNPN, CDR2 SVGIG (reference sequence). The CDR3 has 15 residues. The V gene lost 2 bases and the J gene lost 6 bases, with 20 bases spanning the gap. The CDR3 DNA is TGTGCCTGGAGTCCCGCCCTCGGGGGTCCGAGCGAGCAGTACTTC. Amino acids: CAWSPALGGPSEQYF.

V gene TRBV4-3 combines with J gene TRBJ1-5; tentatively, D is TRBD1 (5 bases). This CDR3 spans 15 amino acids. Trimming took 0 bases from V and 2 from J, leaving 8 bases between them. The germline CDR1 and CDR2 sequences are LGHNA and YSLEER. CDR3: CASSQDSGGNQPQHF. Written as DNA, the CDR3 is TGCGCCAGCAGCCAAGATTCGGGGGGCAATCAGCCCCAGCATTTT.

This chain links TRBV5-1 with TRBJ2-3; 7 nucleotides match TRBD2. CDR3 length equals 14 residues. The germline V gene encodes CDR1 SGHRS and CDR2 YFSETQ. V trimming: 4 bases; J trimming: 10 bases; junction bases outside the gene matches: 12. The CDR3: CASSPGGVQVAQYF. The DNA for the CDR3 is TGCGCCAGCAGCCCTGGGGGGGTTCAGGTTGCGCAGTATTTT.

The CDR3 spells CASSRPGEPTIYF. As DNA, the CDR3 is TGTGCCAGCAGCCGACCGGGGGAGCCAACCATATATTTT. The chain joins TRBV7-8 to TRBJ1-3; D perhaps matches TRBD1 (5 bases). CDR1 SGHVS and CDR2 FQNEAQ come from the germline V gene. Trimming removed 5 bases at V and 10 bases at J, with 15 bases between. This CDR3 has 13 amino acids.

The V gene is TRBV3-1 (or the pseudogene TRBV3-2), the J gene TRBJ2-5; a weak D match, TRBD1 (5 bases). Deletions cut 6 bases from V and 2 bases from J, with 13 bases between. This CDR3 has 14 amino acids. Germline loops: CDR1 LGHDT, CDR2 YNNKEL (reference sequence). The CDR3, as DNA: TGTGCCAGCAGGGATCCAGGGTTACAAGAGACCCAGTACTTC. Translating gives CASRDPGLQETQYF.

The gene calls are TRBV5-4 and TRBJ2-7, with 7 bases lining up with TRBD1. The ends lost 2 bases at V and 1 base at J; junction bases unmatched: 6. This CDR3 is built from 15 residues. Per the germline V gene, CDR1 is SGHNT and CDR2 is YYREEE (reference sequence). DNA for the CDR3: TGTGCCAGCAGCTTCCCGGGACAGAAATCCTACGAGCAGTACTTC. Its translation: CASSFPGQKSYEQYF.